The present TCR beta chain was sequenced within a study of CXCR3-negative and CXCR3-positive naive CD8 T cells (dated by TCRdb to about 2019). Describing the broader study: In total, 130 million to 150 million TRB reads were obtained, or roughly 1.5 +/- 0.3 million reads per library. Diversity and physicochemical repertoire analyses were performed on around 10 donors pooled from two independent experiments. For the TRBV-TRBJ cluster analysis, the naive subsets came from roughly 5 donors, while the memory cells came from 3 donors.

This sample was sequenced with a NextSeq 550. The Human TCR Profiling Kit (MiLaboratory) was used to make UMI-labeled 5' RACE TRB cDNA libraries. cDNA synthesis used the entire amount of extracted RNA, and PCR amplification then used the entire amount of cDNA produced. Libraries were prepared in parallel with an identical number of PCR cycles. As for the authors' bioinformatics: With a requirement of at least two reads per UMI, MIGEC and MiXCR extracted about 50,000 +/- 10,000 unique UMI-labeled TRB cDNA molecules per library. On average, each library contained about 40,000 +/- 10,000 functional in-frame TRB CDR3 nucleotide clonotypes without stop codons. After downsampling to 5000 UMI-labeled TRB molecules per sample, diversity metrics, including normalized Shannon-Wiener and Chao1, were computed in VDJtools. For the central five CDR3 residues, VDJtools calculated physicochemical properties weighted by clonotype size, namely interaction energy, strength, volume and Kidera factor 4. TCRdb reprocessed the reads and provides one entry for every CDR3 protein sequence; no DNA is given. The V and J calls, along with clone size, are taken from TCRdb and not from the paper's own processing. Per the sample table, the count is fewer than 80,000 distinct CDR3 sequences. The ten largest clones capture about 1.5% of the sample.

General findings and caveats noted by the study authors: Naive CXCR3-negative and CXCR3-positive cells from the same donor showed similar TRBV-TRBJ usage, whereas memory cells showed distinct patterns. Repertoire diversity was comparably high in both naive subsets but much lower in memory CD8+ T cells. Freshly isolated PBMCs were used for most assays because CXCR3 expression went down partially after cryopreservation. Compared with CXCR3-negative naive cells, CXCR3-positive naive cells had TRB CDR3s with higher hydrophobicity (lower Kidera factor 4), lower energy, and higher strength and volume indices. Because surface CD5, which has been linked to self-reactivity in mice, was comparable between naive subsets, TCR interaction strength was also inferred from TRB CDR3 physicochemical properties.

Regarding this clonotype: No cognate antigen has been identified for it.

Each CD8+ T cell subset was flow-sorted in triplicate, and around 300,000 cells per subset were placed directly into RLT lysis buffer. To exclude memory contaminants, naive CD8+ T cells were stringently defined as CD45RO-CCR7+CD27+CD95-. Peripheral blood mononuclear cells were isolated from buffy coats by standard density gradient centrifugation. A FACSAria III was used to flow-sort naive CXCR3-negative and CXCR3-positive CD8+ T cells. Total RNA was extracted from sorted cells using an RNeasy Mini Kit. The sequence was obtained from a human donor in good health. Some clones in this sample may be carry-over from other donors' samples. Sequenced material: naive CXCR3- CD8+ T cells from blood. This sample's cell subset or site label indicates: CD45RO-CCR7+CD27+CD95- naive CD8+ T cells lacking CXCR3 (TNR3-).

The CDR3 has the sequence CASSQTGQGGDGYTF. The sequence is built from TRBV6-5 and TRBJ1-2; lacking DNA, the TRBD1 call made by TCRdb goes unchecked. Via the germline V gene, CDR1 is MNHEY and CDR2 SVGAGI. From cysteine to phenylalanine, the CDR3 is 15 amino acids long. DNA for this receptor is not on file.